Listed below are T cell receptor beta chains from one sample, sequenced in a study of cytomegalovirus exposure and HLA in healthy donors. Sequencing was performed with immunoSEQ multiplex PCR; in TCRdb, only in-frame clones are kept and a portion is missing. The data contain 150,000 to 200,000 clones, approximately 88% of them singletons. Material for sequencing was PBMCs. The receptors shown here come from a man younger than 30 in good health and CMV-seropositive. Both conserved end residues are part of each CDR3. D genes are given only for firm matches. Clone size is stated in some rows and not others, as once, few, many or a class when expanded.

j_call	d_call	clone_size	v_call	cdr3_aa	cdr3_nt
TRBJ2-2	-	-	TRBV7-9	CASTLKDREGTGELFF	TGTGCCAGCACCCTTAAGGACAGGGAGGGCACCGGGGAGCTGTTTTTT
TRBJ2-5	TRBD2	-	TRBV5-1	CASSGGLAGVAETQYF	TGCGCCAGCAGCGGCGGACTAGCGGGAGTTGCAGAGACCCAGTACTTC
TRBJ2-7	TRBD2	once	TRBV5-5	CASSPAGGYYEQYF	TGTGCCAGCAGCCCCGCGGGGGGCTACTACGAGCAGTACTTC
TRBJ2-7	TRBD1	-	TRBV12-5	CASGLVLGTDIDEQYF	TGTGCTAGTGGTTTGGTACTCGGGACAGATATCGACGAGCAGTACTTC
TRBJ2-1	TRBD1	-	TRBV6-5	CASRAGGDNEQFF	TGTGCCAGCAGAGCAGGGGGAGACAATGAGCAGTTCTTC
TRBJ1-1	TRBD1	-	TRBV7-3	CASSSVTGGPGEAFF	TGTGCCAGCAGCTCGGTGACAGGGGGCCCAGGGGAAGCTTTCTTT
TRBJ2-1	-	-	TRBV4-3	CASSQDRGGAREDEQFF	TGCGCCAGCAGCCAAGATAGGGGGGGCGCGCGCGAGGATGAGCAGTTCTTC
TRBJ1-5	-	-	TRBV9	CASSPGGVNQPQHF	TGTGCCAGCAGCCCGGGGGGGGTTAATCAGCCCCAGCATTTT
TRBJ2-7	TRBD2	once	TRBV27	CASRSLAGSYEQYF	TGTGCCAGCAGGTCCCTAGCGGGTAGTTACGAGCAGTACTTC
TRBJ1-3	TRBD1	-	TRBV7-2	CASSSRTGRDTIYF	TGTGCCAGCAGCTCCAGGACAGGGAGGGACACCATATATTTT
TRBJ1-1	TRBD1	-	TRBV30	CAWSRGTEAFF	TGTGCCTGGAGCAGGGGGACTGAAGCTTTCTTT
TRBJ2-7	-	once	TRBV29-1	CSVTPRVVLEYEQYF	TGCAGCGTAACCCCTAGAGTAGTCTTGGAATACGAGCAGTACTTC
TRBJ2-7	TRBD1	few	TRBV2	CASSEGDRGRLEQYF	TGTGCCAGCAGTGAAGGGGACAGGGGGCGCTTGGAGCAGTACTTC
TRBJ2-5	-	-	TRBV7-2	CASSLASRKETQYF	TGTGCCAGCAGCTTAGCGAGCCGAAAAGAGACCCAGTACTTC
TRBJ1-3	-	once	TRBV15	CATSRPRTDRSGNTIYF	TGTGCCACCAGCAGGCCCCGTACAGACCGCTCTGGAAACACCATATATTTT
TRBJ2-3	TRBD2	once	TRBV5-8	CASSLTGGGADTQYF	TGTGCCAGCAGCTTAACGGGAGGCGGGGCAGATACGCAGTATTTT
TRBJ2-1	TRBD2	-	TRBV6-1	CASSGLAGGHNEQFF	TGTGCCAGCAGCGGACTAGCGGGGGGCCACAATGAGCAGTTCTTC
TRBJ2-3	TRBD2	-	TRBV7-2	CASSSGTTIDTQYF	TGTGCCAGCAGCTCCGGGACTACCATCGATACGCAGTATTTT
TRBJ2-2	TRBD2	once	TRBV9	CASSASSGSIGELFF	TGTGCCAGCAGCGCCTCTAGCGGGAGTATCGGGGAGCTGTTTTTT
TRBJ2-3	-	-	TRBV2	CATRTPWGDTQYF	TGTGCCACCCGGACTCCCTGGGGAGATACGCAGTATTTT
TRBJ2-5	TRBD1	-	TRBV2	CASRGRGNQETQYF	TGTGCCAGCCGGGGCAGGGGGAACCAAGAGACCCAGTACTTC
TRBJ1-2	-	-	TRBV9	CASRPPAAAVAGYTF	TGTGCCAGCAGACCCCCAGCGGCCGCCGTAGCTGGCTACACCTTC
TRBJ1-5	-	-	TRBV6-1	CASSVDSYSNQPQHF	TGTGCCAGCAGTGTGGACAGCTATAGCAATCAGCCCCAGCATTTT
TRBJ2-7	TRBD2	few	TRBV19	CATTSSSYEQYF	TGTGCCACGACTAGCAGCTCCTACGAGCAGTACTTC
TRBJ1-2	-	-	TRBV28	CASATVDRPNYGYTF	TGTGCCAGCGCGACGGTCGACAGACCTAACTATGGCTACACCTTC
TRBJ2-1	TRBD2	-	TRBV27	CASSWGGAGSYNEQFF	TGTGCCAGCAGTTGGGGAGGGGCGGGCTCCTACAATGAGCAGTTCTTC
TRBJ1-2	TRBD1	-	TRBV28	CASTRGTGKIAYGYTF	TGTGCCAGCACCCGGGGGACAGGGAAAATCGCCTATGGCTACACCTTC
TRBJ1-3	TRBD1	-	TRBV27	CASSAQDPGQGSSGNTIYF	TGTGCCAGCAGTGCCCAAGATCCGGGACAGGGTTCCTCTGGAAACACCATATATTTT
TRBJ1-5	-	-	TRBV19	CASSPGGSGGQPQHF	TGTGCCAGTAGTCCGGGGGGCTCGGGAGGGCAGCCCCAGCATTTT
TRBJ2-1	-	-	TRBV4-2	CASSQGPSEINEQFF	TGTGCCAGCAGCCAAGGTCCTAGCGAGATAAATGAGCAGTTCTTC
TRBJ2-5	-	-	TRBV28	CASSLGRALMGTQYF	TGTGCCAGCAGTTTAGGGCGGGCGTTGATGGGGACCCAGTACTTC
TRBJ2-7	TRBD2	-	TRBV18	CASSPFERDLSYEQYF	TGTGCCAGCTCACCTTTCGAGCGGGACCTGTCCTACGAGCAGTACTTC
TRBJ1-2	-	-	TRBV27	CASSPQDSYYGYTF	TGTGCCAGCAGTCCCCAGGACAGCTACTATGGCTACACCTTC
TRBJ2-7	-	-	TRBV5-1	CASSLLTGPAEGTYEQYF	TGCGCCAGCAGCTTGCTCACAGGGCCTGCTGAGGGGACCTACGAGCAGTACTTC
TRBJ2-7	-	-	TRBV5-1	CASSYRVWSSYEQYF	TGCGCCAGCAGCTACAGGGTCTGGAGCTCCTACGAGCAGTACTTC
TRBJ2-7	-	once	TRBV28	CASSLGGASYEQYF	TGTGCCAGCAGTTTAGGCGGGGCCTCCTACGAGCAGTACTTC
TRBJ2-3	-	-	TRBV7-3	CASSLPGSDTQYF	TGTGCCAGCAGCTTACCAGGGTCAGATACGCAGTATTTT
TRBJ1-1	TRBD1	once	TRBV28	CASRSGTGWANTEAFF	TGTGCCAGCAGGTCCGGGACAGGGTGGGCGAACACTGAAGCTTTCTTT
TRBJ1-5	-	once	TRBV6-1	CASSEAGGFNQPQHF	TGTGCCAGCAGTGAAGCGGGAGGGTTCAATCAGCCCCAGCATTTT
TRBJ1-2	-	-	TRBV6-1	CASSERSRAYGYTF	TGTGCCAGCAGTGAAAGGTCCAGGGCGTATGGCTACACCTTC
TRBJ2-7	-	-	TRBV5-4	CASSLGLGEQYF	TGTGCCAGCAGCTTGGGGCTTGGCGAGCAGTACTTC
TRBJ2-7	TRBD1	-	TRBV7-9	CASSLGDRVGEQYF	TGTGCCAGCAGCTTAGGGGACAGGGTCGGCGAGCAGTACTTC
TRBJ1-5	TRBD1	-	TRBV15	CATSSPGGGQPQHF	TGTGCCACCAGCAGCCCAGGGGGCGGTCAGCCCCAGCATTTT
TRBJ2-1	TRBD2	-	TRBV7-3	CASSQGGLADYNEQFF	TGTGCCAGCAGCCAAGGGGGACTAGCGGATTACAATGAGCAGTTCTTC
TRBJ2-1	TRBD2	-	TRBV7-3	CASSFQAGRLNEQFF	TGTGCCAGCAGCTTCCAAGCGGGGCGTCTTAATGAGCAGTTCTTC
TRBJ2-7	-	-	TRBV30	CAWSKGGEQYF	TGTGCCTGGAGTAAAGGGGGCGAGCAGTACTTC
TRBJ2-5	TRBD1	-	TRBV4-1	CASSQPGQGWGETQYF	TGCGCCAGCAGCCAACCCGGACAGGGTTGGGGAGAGACCCAGTACTTC
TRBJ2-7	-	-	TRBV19	CASSFLVAYEQYF	TGTGCCAGTAGTTTCCTAGTGGCCTACGAGCAGTACTTC
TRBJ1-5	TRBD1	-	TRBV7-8	CASSLGQNSNQPQHF	TGTGCCAGCAGCTTGGGACAGAATAGCAATCAGCCCCAGCATTTT
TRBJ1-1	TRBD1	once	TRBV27	CASRIGGWSGDTEAFF	TGTGCCAGCAGGATAGGGGGCTGGTCGGGGGACACTGAAGCTTTCTTT